These T cell receptor beta chains were read from a single sample in a study of cytomegalovirus exposure and HLA in healthy donors. Assay used: immunoSEQ multiplex PCR; TCRdb lists only in-frame clones, some missing. The repertoire holds roughly 200,000 clones, with roughly 9.4% as singletons. The sequenced sample was PBMCs. These receptors came from a woman aged 30 to 39 in good health and CMV-seropositive. Both conserved end residues are part of each CDR3. The D gene is left open where the match is weak. Clone size appears in some rows only: once, few, many, or a class for an expanded clone.

j_call: TRBJ1-1
d_call: .
clone_size: few
v_call: TRBV4-1
cdr3_aa: CASSQDNRRKAFF
cdr3_nt: TGCGCCAGCAGCCAAGACAATAGGAGGAAAGCTTTCTTT

j_call: TRBJ1-1
d_call: TRBD1
clone_size: .
v_call: TRBV11-1
cdr3_aa: CASSLTAGGTGEAFF
cdr3_nt: TGTGCCAGCAGCTTAACGGCAGGGGGGACAGGTGAAGCTTTCTTT

j_call: TRBJ2-1
d_call: TRBD2
clone_size: few
v_call: TRBV4-2
cdr3_aa: CASSQVVASGINEQFF
cdr3_nt: TGTGCCAGCAGCCAAGTGGTGGCTAGCGGGATTAATGAGCAGTTCTTC

j_call: TRBJ2-1
d_call: .
clone_size: .
v_call: TRBV7-2
cdr3_aa: CASSQGNEQFF
cdr3_nt: TGTGCCAGCAGCCAGGGAAATGAGCAGTTCTTC

j_call: TRBJ2-7
d_call: TRBD1
clone_size: .
v_call: TRBV7-8
cdr3_aa: CASSLGAGQGLPYEQYF
cdr3_nt: TGTGCCAGCAGCTTAGGAGCGGGACAGGGCCTACCCTACGAGCAGTACTTC

j_call: TRBJ2-7
d_call: TRBD2
clone_size: .
v_call: TRBV6-5
cdr3_aa: CASSLGLAGGEQYF
cdr3_nt: TGTGCCAGCAGTTTGGGACTAGCGGGAGGAGAGCAGTACTTC

j_call: TRBJ2-1
d_call: TRBD2
clone_size: .
v_call: TRBV6-5
cdr3_aa: CASSAGTSGRGEQFF
cdr3_nt: TGTGCCAGCAGTGCGGGGACTAGCGGGAGGGGTGAGCAGTTCTTC

j_call: TRBJ2-7
d_call: TRBD1
clone_size: .
v_call: TRBV4-1
cdr3_aa: CASSQEGQYYEQYF
cdr3_nt: TGCGCCAGCAGCCAAGAGGGACAGTACTACGAGCAGTACTTC

j_call: TRBJ1-5
d_call: .
clone_size: few
v_call: TRBV6-5
cdr3_aa: CASSPGGAGQPQHF
cdr3_nt: TGTGCCAGCAGTCCGGGGGGCGCGGGTCAGCCCCAGCATTTT

j_call: TRBJ1-5
d_call: .
clone_size: few
v_call: TRBV2
cdr3_aa: CASSRFNGGYQPQHF
cdr3_nt: TGTGCCAGCAGTAGGTTTAACGGGGGATATCAGCCCCAGCATTTT

j_call: TRBJ2-3
d_call: .
clone_size: .
v_call: TRBV5-6
cdr3_aa: CASSGGPPVGDTQYF
cdr3_nt: TGTGCCAGCAGCGGAGGACCCCCGGTGGGAGATACGCAGTATTTT

j_call: TRBJ2-7
d_call: TRBD2
clone_size: few
v_call: TRBV5-1
cdr3_aa: CASSSLTSGRGGYEQYF
cdr3_nt: TGCGCCAGCAGCTCCTTGACTAGCGGGAGGGGCGGTTACGAGCAGTACTTC

j_call: TRBJ2-7
d_call: TRBD1
clone_size: few
v_call: TRBV6-5
cdr3_aa: CASNLQGEIYEQYF
cdr3_nt: TGTGCCAGCAACTTACAGGGGGAGATCTACGAGCAGTACTTC

j_call: TRBJ1-2
d_call: .
clone_size: .
v_call: TRBV9
cdr3_aa: CASSVEEEGYGYTF
cdr3_nt: TGTGCCAGCAGCGTGGAGGAGGAGGGGTATGGCTACACCTTC

j_call: TRBJ2-7
d_call: TRBD2
clone_size: few
v_call: TRBV4-2
cdr3_aa: CASSQSGRPAEEQYF
cdr3_nt: TGTGCCAGCAGCCAAAGCGGGAGACCCGCTGAGGAGCAGTACTTC

j_call: TRBJ1-1
d_call: .
clone_size: few
v_call: TRBV18
cdr3_aa: CASSPPSRVPEAFF
cdr3_nt: TGTGCCAGCTCACCACCGTCCAGGGTCCCTGAAGCTTTCTTT

j_call: TRBJ1-1
d_call: TRBD1
clone_size: .
v_call: TRBV6-6
cdr3_aa: CASSYGSGTGETEAFF
cdr3_nt: TGTGCCAGCAGTTACGGTTCCGGGACAGGAGAAACTGAAGCTTTCTTT

j_call: TRBJ2-1
d_call: .
clone_size: few
v_call: TRBV9
cdr3_aa: CASSVVNEQFF
cdr3_nt: TGTGCCAGCAGCGTAGTAAATGAGCAGTTCTTC

j_call: TRBJ1-4
d_call: TRBD1
clone_size: few
v_call: TRBV5-1
cdr3_aa: CASSRQGAEEKLFF
cdr3_nt: TGCGCCAGCAGCCGACAGGGGGCCGAGGAAAAACTGTTTTTT

j_call: TRBJ2-7
d_call: .
clone_size: .
v_call: TRBV5-1
cdr3_aa: CASSLGGAAYEQYF
cdr3_nt: TGCGCCAGCAGCTTGGGGGGCGCAGCCTACGAGCAGTACTTC

j_call: TRBJ2-1
d_call: TRBD2
clone_size: few
v_call: TRBV11-3
cdr3_aa: CASSRYGGGPGNEQFF
cdr3_nt: TGTGCCAGCAGCCGATATGGGGGAGGGCCGGGGAATGAGCAGTTCTTC

j_call: TRBJ2-1
d_call: TRBD1
clone_size: few
v_call: TRBV10-3
cdr3_aa: CAISEKGGNNEQFF
cdr3_nt: TGTGCCATCAGTGAGAAAGGGGGCAACAATGAGCAGTTCTTC

j_call: TRBJ2-2
d_call: TRBD2
clone_size: many
v_call: TRBV6-5
cdr3_aa: CASRAGVNAELFF
cdr3_nt: TGTGCCAGCAGGGCGGGAGTTAACGCGGAGCTGTTTTTT

j_call: TRBJ2-1
d_call: .
clone_size: few
v_call: TRBV20-1
cdr3_aa: CSAPSYNEQFF
cdr3_nt: TGCAGTGCCCCATCCTACAATGAGCAGTTCTTC

j_call: TRBJ2-7
d_call: TRBD2
clone_size: .
v_call: TRBV5-4
cdr3_aa: CASRRGAGGPYEQYF
cdr3_nt: TGTGCCAGCAGGCGGGGGGCGGGAGGGCCCTACGAGCAGTACTTC

j_call: TRBJ1-1
d_call: TRBD1
clone_size: few
v_call: TRBV11-2
cdr3_aa: CASSVYRGPTEAFF
cdr3_nt: TGTGCCAGCAGCGTGTACAGGGGTCCCACTGAAGCTTTCTTT

j_call: TRBJ2-7
d_call: TRBD2
clone_size: .
v_call: TRBV4-1
cdr3_aa: CASSFTPLQEGRRETDEQYF
cdr3_nt: TGCGCCAGCAGCTTCACCCCCCTCCAAGAGGGTAGGCGGGAGACGGACGAGCAGTACTTC

j_call: TRBJ1-1
d_call: TRBD1
clone_size: few
v_call: TRBV2
cdr3_aa: CASSELGQGNTEAFF
cdr3_nt: TGTGCCAGCAGTGAACTGGGACAGGGGAACACTGAAGCTTTCTTT

j_call: TRBJ1-5
d_call: TRBD1
clone_size: .
v_call: TRBV5-4
cdr3_aa: CASSPDRDQPQHF
cdr3_nt: TGTGCCAGCAGCCCGGACAGGGATCAGCCCCAGCATTTT

j_call: TRBJ2-3
d_call: .
clone_size: .
v_call: TRBV7-6
cdr3_aa: CASSLFPTGEADTQYF
cdr3_nt: TGTGCCAGCAGCTTGTTCCCAACGGGAGAGGCAGATACGCAGTATTTT

j_call: TRBJ2-3
d_call: .
clone_size: .
v_call: TRBV21-1
cdr3_aa: CASTSRTSGCLYTQYF
cdr3_nt: TGTGCCAGCACCTCCCGGACTAGCGGATGCCTTTATACGCAGTATTTT

j_call: TRBJ1-2
d_call: .
clone_size: .
v_call: TRBV14
cdr3_aa: CASSQDTGHGYTF
cdr3_nt: TGTGCCAGCAGCCAAGATACAGGGCATGGCTACACCTTC

j_call: TRBJ2-7
d_call: .
clone_size: few
v_call: TRBV4-1
cdr3_aa: CASSQDFLAGGYEQYF
cdr3_nt: TGCGCCAGCAGCCAAGATTTCCTAGCAGGGGGGTACGAGCAGTACTTC

j_call: TRBJ2-1
d_call: .
clone_size: many
v_call: TRBV15
cdr3_aa: CATSRDALVYNEQFF
cdr3_nt: TGTGCCACCAGCAGAGACGCACTAGTCTACAATGAGCAGTTCTTC

j_call: TRBJ1-1
d_call: TRBD1
clone_size: medium-sized
v_call: TRBV5-6
cdr3_aa: CASSWGDREMTEAFF
cdr3_nt: TGTGCCAGCAGCTGGGGGGACAGGGAAATGACTGAAGCTTTCTTT

j_call: TRBJ2-5
d_call: TRBD2
clone_size: few
v_call: TRBV11-1
cdr3_aa: CASRSGGTVETQYF
cdr3_nt: TGTGCCAGCCGCTCGGGGGGAACAGTAGAGACCCAGTACTTC

j_call: TRBJ1-1
d_call: TRBD1
clone_size: .
v_call: TRBV29-1
cdr3_aa: CSVGPGGGTEAFF
cdr3_nt: TGCAGCGTTGGCCCAGGGGGAGGCACTGAAGCTTTCTTT

j_call: TRBJ1-4
d_call: .
clone_size: few
v_call: TRBV2
cdr3_aa: CAGRAATADNEKLFF
cdr3_nt: TGTGCCGGCCGTGCAGCGACAGCCGACAATGAAAAACTGTTTTTT

j_call: TRBJ2-2
d_call: .
clone_size: .
v_call: TRBV9
cdr3_aa: CASSPSGHTNTGELFF
cdr3_nt: TGTGCCAGCAGCCCATCGGGACACACGAACACCGGGGAGCTGTTTTTT

j_call: TRBJ2-1
d_call: TRBD1
clone_size: few
v_call: TRBV9
cdr3_aa: CASSGGQAHYNEQFF
cdr3_nt: TGTGCCAGCAGCGGCGGACAGGCCCACTACAATGAGCAGTTCTTC

j_call: TRBJ2-5
d_call: TRBD1
clone_size: few
v_call: TRBV18
cdr3_aa: CASTLNQGAAETQYF
cdr3_nt: TGTGCCAGCACCCTAAACCAGGGGGCGGCGGAGACCCAGTACTTC

j_call: TRBJ2-5
d_call: TRBD2
clone_size: .
v_call: TRBV29-1
cdr3_aa: CSVDGGIRETQYF
cdr3_nt: TGCAGCGTTGACGGGGGGATAAGGGAGACCCAGTACTTC

j_call: TRBJ1-5
d_call: .
clone_size: .
v_call: TRBV9
cdr3_aa: CASSVEPGLAQHF
cdr3_nt: TGTGCCAGCAGCGTAGAACCGGGGTTGGCCCAGCATTTT

j_call: TRBJ1-5
d_call: TRBD1
clone_size: .
v_call: TRBV5-4
cdr3_aa: CASSPDRVDQPQHF
cdr3_nt: TGTGCCAGCAGTCCTGACAGGGTCGATCAGCCCCAGCATTTT

j_call: TRBJ2-7
d_call: .
clone_size: few
v_call: TRBV9
cdr3_aa: CASSVASGWSYEQYF
cdr3_nt: TGTGCCAGCAGCGTAGCATCAGGGTGGTCGTACGAGCAGTACTTC

j_call: TRBJ1-2
d_call: .
clone_size: few
v_call: TRBV6-6
cdr3_aa: CASSYYPGNTVGYTF
cdr3_nt: TGTGCCAGCAGTTATTACCCAGGCAACACGGTGGGCTACACCTTC

j_call: TRBJ2-7
d_call: TRBD2
clone_size: few
v_call: TRBV6-1
cdr3_aa: CASSVYIAGGNYEQYF
cdr3_nt: TGTGCCAGCAGTGTCTACATAGCGGGAGGAAACTACGAGCAGTACTTC

j_call: TRBJ2-7
d_call: TRBD1
clone_size: few
v_call: TRBV15
cdr3_aa: CATSSTTGTASREQYF
cdr3_nt: TGTGCCACCAGCAGTACGACCGGGACAGCTTCTCGGGAGCAGTACTTC

j_call: TRBJ2-1
d_call: .
clone_size: few
v_call: TRBV27
cdr3_aa: CASSFHSGEGAYNEQFF
cdr3_nt: TGTGCCAGCAGTTTCCATTCGGGGGAAGGAGCCTACAATGAGCAGTTCTTC

j_call: TRBJ2-7
d_call: TRBD1
clone_size: .
v_call: TRBV6-1
cdr3_aa: CASNYDRGHEQYF
cdr3_nt: TGTGCCAGCAATTACGACAGGGGCCACGAGCAGTACTTC